The next 7 T cell receptor beta chains were all read from a single sample in a study of T-cell memory formation after mild COVID-19 (dated by TCRdb to the early 2020s). Receptor libraries were prepared by 5' RACE. Sequencing instrument: Illumina NovaSeq 6000. In-frame beta chains were kept once TCRdb had trimmed the public reads at Q25 with fastp and called clones with MiXCR. Every CDR3 protein is listed once, alongside the most common genes and DNA of its rows. The sample table lists about 390,000 distinct CDR3 sequences, 20% to 25% of them with a count of one. The top ten hold roughly an eighth of the sample. Source material: PBMCs or a T cell subset sorted from them (not recorded which). All receptors derive from an adult woman who had mild COVID-19 (a few samples of this study predate the infection). The sample titles of this study are shuffled in the database, so cell type and time point are left out; the donor was told from shared clones.

This clonotype was counted a few times. The chain is built from TRBV7-2 and TRBJ2-1; 7 positions agree with TRBD2. CDR1 is SGHTA, CDR2 FQGNSA, per germline. Germline trimming cut 1 base from V and 4 bases from J; bases unmatched to any gene: 4. The CDR3 is made up of 15 amino acids. CDR3 DNA: TGTGCCAGCAGCTTAGAGGCGGGGGAGTACAATGAGCAGTTCTTC. Translation: CASSLEAGEYNEQFF.

In its sample, this clonotype was seen a few times. The chain couples TRBV7-9 to TRBJ2-3, with D hard to call. Trimming removed 5 bases from V and 2 bases from J, with 14 bases in between. Germline CDR1 reads SEHNR; CDR2 reads FQNEAQ (reference sequence). This CDR3 has 15 amino acids. DNA for the CDR3: TGTGCCAGCAGCATTCAGGCAGGTAACACAGATACGCAGTATTTT. This encodes CASSIQAGNTDTQYF.

This clonotype occurred a few times. J is TRBJ2-3 and V is TRBV2; possible D gene TRBD1, 6 bases. Germline-derived CDR1 and CDR2 are SNHLY and FYNNEI. The CDR3 consists of 14 residues. The V and J ends lost 10 bases and 2 bases respectively, with 16 bases between them. CDR3 nucleotides: TGTGCCAACTGGCAGGGGAACCCCACAGATACGCAGTATTTT. Protein product: CANWQGNPTDTQYF. The whole variable domain, remainder taken from reference TRBV2 and TRBJ2-3, is EPEVTQTPSHQVTQMGQEVILRCVPISNHLYFYWYRQILGQKVEFLVSFYNNEISEKSEIFDDQFSVERPDGSNFTLKIRSTKLEDSAMYFCANWQGNPTDTQYFGPGTRLTVL.

This clonotype has just a few counts. The rearrangement links TRBV19 to TRBJ1-1; no clear D. With 3 bases removed from V and 4 bases from J, the gap between germline ends came to 12 bases. CDR3 length equals 14 residues. Germline V gene data show CDR1 as LNHDA and CDR2 as SQIVND (reference sequence). DNA of the CDR3: TGTGCCAGTAGTATGTCAAATCGGCGCACTGAAGCTTTCTTT. This sequence encodes CASSMSNRRTEAFF. The full variable domain, completed using reference TRBV19 and TRBJ1-1, is DGGITQSPKYLFRKEGQNVTLSCEQNLNHDAMYWYRQDPGQGLRLIYYSQIVNDFQKGDIAEGYSVSREKKESFPLTVTSAQKNPTAFYLCASSMSNRRTEAFFGQGTRLTVV.

This clonotype was recorded a few times. The rearrangement links TRBV12-3 or TRBV12-4 to TRBJ2-7, with D possibly being TRBD2 (5 bases). The length of the CDR3 is 15 residues. Trimming took off 9 bases at V and 3 bases at J, with 21 bases between the two ends. CDR3 loop: CASPLFTSKNYEQYF. CDR3 sequence (DNA): TGTGCCAGTCCCTTATTTACTAGTAAGAACTACGAGCAGTACTTC.

This clonotype was observed a handful of times. The V gene is TRBV10-3, the J gene TRBJ2-1; D gene ambiguous. The CDR3 covers 14 residues. Trimming pared 1 base from V and 5 bases from J, leaving 9 bases between. CDR1 ENHRY and CDR2 SYGVKD come from the germline V gene. The CDR3 sequence is CAISEYSQHNEQFF. In DNA form, the CDR3 reads TGTGCCATCAGTGAGTATAGTCAACACAATGAGCAGTTCTTC.

The chain couples TRBV13 to TRBJ2-3; 12 positions match TRBD2. This CDR3 comprises 17 residues. V trimming: 3 bases; J trimming: 2 bases; junction bases outside the gene matches: 6. The germline gives CDR1 PRHDT, CDR2 FYEKMQ (reference sequence). CDR3 sequence (DNA): TGTGCCAGCAGCTTGCGGACTAGCGGGACTCCCACAGATACGCAGTATTTT. Translation gives CASSLRTSGTPTDTQYF.